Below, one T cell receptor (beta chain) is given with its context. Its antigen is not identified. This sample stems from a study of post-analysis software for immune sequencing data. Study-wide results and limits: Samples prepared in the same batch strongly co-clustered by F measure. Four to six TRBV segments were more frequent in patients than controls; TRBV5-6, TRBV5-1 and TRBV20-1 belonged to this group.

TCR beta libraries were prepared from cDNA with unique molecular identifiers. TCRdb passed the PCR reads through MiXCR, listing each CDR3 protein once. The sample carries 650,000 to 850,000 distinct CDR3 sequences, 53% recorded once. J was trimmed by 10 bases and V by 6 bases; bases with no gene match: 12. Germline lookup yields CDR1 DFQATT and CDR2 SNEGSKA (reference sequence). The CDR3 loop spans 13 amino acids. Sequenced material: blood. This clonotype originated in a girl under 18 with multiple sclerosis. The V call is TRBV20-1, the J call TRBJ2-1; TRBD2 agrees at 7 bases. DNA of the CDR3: TGCAGTGCGCGGGTAGCGGGTATCCACGAGCAGTTCTTC. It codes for CSARVAGIHEQFF.